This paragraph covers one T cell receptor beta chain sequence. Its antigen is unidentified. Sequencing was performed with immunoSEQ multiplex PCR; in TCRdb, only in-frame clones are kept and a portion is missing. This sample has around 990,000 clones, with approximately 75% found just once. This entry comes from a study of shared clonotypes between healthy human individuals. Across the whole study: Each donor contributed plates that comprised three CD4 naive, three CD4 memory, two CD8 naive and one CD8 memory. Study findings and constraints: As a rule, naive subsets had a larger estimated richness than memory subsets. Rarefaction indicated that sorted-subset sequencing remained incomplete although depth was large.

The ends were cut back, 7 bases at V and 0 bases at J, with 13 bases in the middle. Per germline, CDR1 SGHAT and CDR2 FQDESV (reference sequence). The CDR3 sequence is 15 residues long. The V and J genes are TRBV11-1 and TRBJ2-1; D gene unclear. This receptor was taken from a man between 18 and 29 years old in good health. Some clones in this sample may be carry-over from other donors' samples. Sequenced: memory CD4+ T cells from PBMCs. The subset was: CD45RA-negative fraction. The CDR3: CASTPRAISYNEQFF. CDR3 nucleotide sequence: TGTGCCAGCACCCCCCGGGCTATCTCCTACAATGAGCAGTTCTTC. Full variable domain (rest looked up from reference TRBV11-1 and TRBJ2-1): EAEVAQSPRYKITEKSQAVAFWCDPISGHATLYWYRQILGQGPELLVQFQDESVVDDSQLPKDRFSAERLKGVDSTLKIQPAELGDSAMYLCASTPRAISYNEQFFGPGTRLTVL.